What follows is one T cell receptor (beta chain) and its context. The sample originates from a study of T-cell reconstitution after alpha-beta-depleted transplantation in children. Using unique molecular identifiers, the investigators prepared the TCRbeta library. TCRdb processed the PCR reads anew with MiXCR; each CDR3 protein has one entry. The sample consists of over 550,000 distinct CDR3 sequences, 10% of them appearing once. Germline CDR1 is DFQATT and CDR2 is SNEGSKA (reference sequence). V gave up 5 bases and J gave up 4 bases, with 17 bases separating them. This CDR3 has 15 amino acids. Sequenced here: PBMCs from the stem cell graft donor, sampled from the stem cell graft. The V and J genes are TRBV20-1 and TRBJ2-2; tentative D call: TRBD2 (5 bases). This TCR was recovered from a human donor who donated a stem cell graft to a child with acute myeloid leukemia. This CDR3 is CSAAVGKRFTGELFF. The CDR3, as DNA: TGCAGTGCTGCTGTGGGGAAGCGGTTCACCGGGGAGCTGTTTTTT.